This T cell receptor (beta chain) was retrieved from a study of cytomegalovirus exposure and HLA in healthy donors. Germline assignment: CDR1 MNHEY and CDR2 SVGAGI. The CDR3 loop spans 15 amino acids. Trimming removed 6 bases from V and 2 bases from J, with 15 bases in between. Researchers ran the PCR with 60 Vbeta and 13 Jbeta primers. Generated by immunoSEQ multiplex PCR, the TCRdb table keeps only in-frame clones and is missing some. In the table there are 80,000 to 130,000 clones, about 79% of which are singletons. This chain links TRBV6-5 with TRBJ2-3; TRBD1 might be the D (5 bases). The clonotype comes from a woman aged 18-29 years in good health and CMV-seronegative. The sample was PBMCs. The CDR3 loop reads CASSLSSGHTDTQYF. The CDR3 bases are TGTGCCAGCAGCCTTAGCTCAGGACACACAGATACGCAGTATTTT.